This TCR beta chain is drawn from a study of blood T cell repertoires in COVID-19. As processed by the authors: Reference gene primer amplification gave estimated nucleated cell counts. Here immunoSEQ multiplex PCR was the method, and the copy in TCRdb shows in-frame clones only, minus some. The DNA gave D and trimming, while V, J and clone size come from that table. The table records 350,000 to 500,000 clones, around nine tenths of them present only once. J gave up 9 bases and V 6 bases, and 13 bases lay outside the gene matches. Germline CDR1 MDHEN, CDR2 SYDVKM. The CDR3 has 15 residues. This TCR was sampled from a woman aged 18-29 years who had been exposed to COVID-19. The gene calls are TRBV28 and TRBJ2-3; TRBD2 aligns across 9 bases. Specimen: PBMCs or T cells enriched from blood (not recorded which). Written as DNA, the CDR3 is TGTGCCAGCAGGTCTAGCGGGGCCTCACGTGGGACGCAGTATTTT. Its protein is CASRSSGASRGTQYF.